One sample yielded the 18 T cell receptor beta chains listed below, sequenced in a study of beta chain features in type 1 diabetes. Expressed TCRB transcripts were sequenced because the isolated RNA had all been reverse transcribed beforehand. Assay: immunoSEQ multiplex PCR; the TCRdb copy retains only in-frame clones and omits some. The sample comprises about 900,000 clones, 15% to 20% of which are singletons, and 0.023% rests with the top ten. The material sequenced was naive CD4+ T cells from blood. The source is a woman between 18 and 29 years old in good health.

The chain employs TRBV7-3 and TRBJ2-3, with D possibly matching TRBD1 (5 bases). With 4 bases removed from V and 4 bases from J, the gap between germline ends came to 9 bases. CDR3 length: 13 amino acids. CDR1 is SGHTA, CDR2 FQGTGA, per germline. CDR3 loop: CASSSPTADTQYF. In nucleotides, the CDR3 is TGTGCCAGCAGCTCTCCGACAGCAGATACGCAGTATTTT. Full variable domain (rest looked up from reference TRBV7-3 and TRBJ2-3): GAGVSQTPSNKVTEKGKYVELRCDPISGHTALYWYRQSLGQGPEFLIYFQGTGAADDSGLPNDRFFAVRPEGSVSTLKIQRTERGDSAVYLCASSSPTADTQYFGPGTRLTVL.

This clone has a handful of counts. This chain links TRBV7-2 with TRBJ2-7, with D unresolved. The germline V and J ends were trimmed by 5 bases and 4 bases, with 9 bases remaining between them. CDR3 length: 12 residues. CDR1 is SGHTA and CDR2 is FQGNSA in the germline V gene. CDR3: CASSKTNYEQYF. CDR3 nucleotide sequence: TGTGCCAGCAGCAAAACAAATTACGAGCAGTACTTC. Using reference TRBV7-2 and TRBJ2-7 for the parts outside the CDR3, the full variable domain is GAGVSQSPSNKVTEKGKDVELRCDPISGHTALYWYRQSLGQGLEFLIYFQGNSAPDKSGLPSDRFSAERTGGSVSTLTIQRTQQEDSAVYLCASSKTNYEQYFGPGTRLTVT.

The rearrangement links TRBV7-3 to TRBJ2-5; D remains ambiguous. Germline assignment: CDR1 SGHTA and CDR2 FQGTGA. This CDR3 has 11 amino acids. Trimming shortened V by 4 bases and J by 3 bases, and 3 bases separated the two germline ends. The CDR3 DNA is TGTGCCAGCAGCTATAAAGAGACCCAGTACTTC. It is translated as CASSYKETQYF. Supplemented by reference TRBV7-3 and TRBJ2-5, the full variable domain reads GAGVSQTPSNKVTEKGKYVELRCDPISGHTALYWYRQSLGQGPEFLIYFQGTGAADDSGLPNDRFFAVRPEGSVSTLKIQRTERGDSAVYLCASSYKETQYFGPGTRLLVL.

The chain links TRBV4-3 to TRBJ1-2; 8 bases are shared with TRBD1. The CDR3 runs to 14 residues. J gave up 5 bases and V 4 bases, and 6 bases lay outside the gene matches. Germline lookup yields CDR1 LGHNA and CDR2 YSLEER. In nucleotides, the CDR3 is TGCGCCAGCAGCCTGGACAGGGAAATATATGGCTACACCTTC. It translates to CASSLDREIYGYTF.

V is TRBV28 and J is TRBJ2-7; 7 nucleotides line up with TRBD1. J was trimmed by 2 bases and V by 2 bases; bases with no gene match: 3. There are 14 residues in the CDR3. Germline CDR1 is MDHEN and CDR2 is SYDVKM. CDR3 protein: CASSLPTGPYEQYF. CDR3 coding DNA: TGTGCCAGCAGTTTACCGACAGGGCCCTACGAGCAGTACTTC.

The rearrangement links TRBV28 to TRBJ2-3, with 7 bases aligning to TRBD2. Germline lookup yields CDR1 MDHEN and CDR2 SYDVKM. This CDR3 has 16 residues. Trimming cost V 5 bases and J 2 bases; bases outside gene matches: 10. CDR3 coding DNA: TGTGCCAGCAGTCGAAGTCTAGCGGAAAACACAGATACGCAGTATTTT. Its translation is CASSRSLAENTDTQYF.

The chain joins TRBV19 to TRBJ1-2; perhaps TRBD1 as D (5 bases). Trimming stripped 3 bases from V and 4 bases from J, with 21 bases between. This CDR3 has 17 residues. Looked up from germline, CDR1 is LNHDA and CDR2 is SQIVND (reference sequence). The CDR3 coding sequence is TGTGCCAGTAGTATCCCCGGAGCTCCGACAGTAATCTATGGCTACACCTTC. It encodes CASSIPGAPTVIYGYTF.

This clone was counted only a few times. This chain links TRBV10-3 with TRBJ2-5; 9 bases line up with TRBD2. This CDR3 spans 15 amino acids. Trimming took 5 bases from V and 5 from J; bases not matched to a gene: 9. Germline V gives CDR1 ENHRY, CDR2 SYGVKD. The CDR3 protein is CAISPRIAGVETQYF. DNA of the CDR3: TGTGCCATCAGTCCCCGTATAGCGGGAGTTGAGACCCAGTACTTC.

The chain links TRBV18 to TRBJ2-5, with 7 bases aligning to TRBD2. Trimming at V came to 5 bases and at J to 1 base, leaving 1 base not matched to a gene. The CDR3 is 13 amino acids. In germline, CDR1 is KGHSH, CDR2 LQKENI. The CDR3 is CASSASGQETQYF. CDR3 in DNA: TGTGCCAGCTCAGCTAGCGGCCAAGAGACCCAGTACTTC.

V usage is TRBV28 and J usage is TRBJ2-7; D may be TRBD1 (5 bases). This CDR3 is 14 amino acids long. CDR1 and CDR2 from the germline V gene are MDHEN and SYDVKM. V dropped 2 bases and J dropped 5 bases, with 13 bases sitting between them. CDR3: CASSLQGMVNEQYF. The CDR3, as DNA: TGTGCCAGCAGTTTACAGGGAATGGTAAACGAGCAGTACTTC.

The chain uses TRBV28 and TRBJ1-1; D is unclear. The CDR3 consists of 15 residues. V was trimmed by 8 bases and J by 5 bases, leaving 21 bases between them. Germline CDR1 and CDR2: MDHEN and SYDVKM. The DNA of the CDR3 is TGTGCCAGCTTGAGCTGGAGAATGGGCCGAACTGAAGCTTTCTTT. Protein product: CASLSWRMGRTEAFF.

This clone was observed a few times. CDR3 sequence: CASSLKGGDRGRKVSEAFF. In DNA, the CDR3 is TGTGCCAGCAGCCTTAAGGGCGGGGACAGGGGAAGAAAGGTTTCTGAAGCTTTCTTT. The genes are TRBV7-9 and TRBJ1-1; TRBD1 agrees at 10 bases. There are 19 residues in the CDR3. Germline V gene lookup returns CDR1 SEHNR and CDR2 FQNEAQ (reference sequence). With V trimmed by 5 bases and J by 6 bases, 21 bases remained unmatched. The variable domain in full, completed from reference TRBV7-9 and TRBJ1-1, reads DTGVSQNPRHKITKRGQNVTFRCDPISEHNRLYWYRQTLGQGPEFLTYFQNEAQLEKSRLLSDRFSAERPKGSFSTLEIQRTEQGDSAMYLCASSLKGGDRGRKVSEAFFGQGTRLTVV.

The chain recombines TRBV6-5 with TRBJ2-7; D is unresolved. Deletions cut 8 bases from V and 6 bases from J, with 14 bases between. Germline V lookup: CDR1 MNHEY, CDR2 SVGAGI. The CDR3 totals 12 residues. CDR3 residues: CASGKTLVEQYF. For the CDR3, the DNA is TGTGCCAGCGGGAAGACATTGGTCGAGCAGTACTTC.

The chain has TRBV9 and TRBJ2-3; 14 nucleotides align to TRBD2. The germline CDR1 and CDR2 sequences are SGDLS and YYNGEE. The CDR3 totals 21 residues. The ends lost 3 bases at V and 1 base at J; junction bases unmatched: 16. CDR3 protein: CASSATPWGTSGSRGTDTQYF. The CDR3 region has the DNA TGTGCCAGCAGCGCCACCCCGTGGGGGACTAGCGGGAGTAGAGGCACAGATACGCAGTATTTT.

The sample holds a few counts of this clone. This chain joins TRBV7-9 and TRBJ2-5; 7 positions agree with TRBD2. Germline V gene sequence: CDR1 SEHNR, CDR2 FQNEAQ (reference sequence). This CDR3 has 14 amino acids. Germline trimming cut 8 bases from V and 2 bases from J; bases unmatched to any gene: 8. CDR3 sequence: CASAIAGSQETQYF. CDR3 sequence (DNA): TGTGCCAGCGCAATAGCGGGCTCTCAAGAGACCCAGTACTTC.

The chain carries TRBV9 and TRBJ1-2, with 7 bases lining up with TRBD1. The CDR3 loop spans 13 amino acids. Germline V gene lookup returns CDR1 SGDLS and CDR2 YYNGEE. The ends lost 3 bases at V and 7 bases at J; junction bases unmatched: 6. The CDR3 spells CASSGTGEGGYTF. Here the CDR3 DNA reads TGTGCCAGCAGCGGTACAGGGGAGGGTGGCTACACCTTC.

This clone has just a few counts. The chain uses TRBV2 and TRBJ2-5; the D call may be TRBD1 or TRBD2 (5 bases each). V lost 5 bases and J lost 1, with 11 bases in between. The CDR3 spans 14 residues. CDR1 is SNHLY and CDR2 is FYNNEI in the germline V gene. For the CDR3, the DNA is TGTGCCAGCAGTACCGGGGCATCCCAAGAGACCCAGTACTTC. Translated, it gives CASSTGASQETQYF.

This clone has more than one count but fewer than ten. The chain combines TRBV5-1 with TRBJ2-7; 8 bases align to TRBD2. The ends lost 8 bases at V and 1 base at J; junction bases unmatched: 11. The CDR3 extends over 15 amino acids. From germline, CDR1 is SGHRS and CDR2 YFSETQ. CDR3 sequence: CASKKVAGGSYEQYF. For the CDR3, the DNA is TGCGCCAGTAAAAAAGTGGCGGGAGGTTCCTACGAGCAGTACTTC. Full variable domain (missing parts from reference TRBV5-1 and TRBJ2-7): KAGVTQTPRYLIKTRGQQVTLSCSPISGHRSVSWYQQTPGQGLQFLFEYFSETQRNKGNFPGRFSGRQFSNSRSEMNVSTLELGDSALYLCASKKVAGGSYEQYFGPGTRLTVT.